This is a list of T cell receptor beta chains from one sample in a study of blood T cell repertoires in COVID-19. Some clones are missing from TCRdb's copy, which holds only in-frame ones; the method was immunoSEQ multiplex PCR. The table has under 150,000 clones, almost 85% seen once. The sample consisted of peripheral blood. These TCRs come from a human donor in a cohort sampled during active COVID-19. The CDR3 runs from the conserved cysteine through the conserved F or W. A D gene is named only where the DNA matches it firmly. Clone sizes are given selectively: once, few, many, or a class where the clone is expanded.

D gene: TRBD1; clone size: .; J gene: TRBJ1-2; V gene: TRBV14; CDR3 protein: CASSQGDSRYNYGYTF; CDR3 DNA: TGTGCCAGCAGCCAGGGGGACAGCCGATATAACTATGGCTACACCTTC
D gene: .; clone size: once; J gene: TRBJ1-1; V gene: TRBV2; CDR3 protein: CASEGENTEAFF; CDR3 DNA: TGTGCCAGCGAGGGGGAGAACACTGAAGCTTTCTTT
D gene: .; clone size: .; J gene: TRBJ2-5; V gene: TRBV5-1; CDR3 protein: CASSLEGDQYF; CDR3 DNA: TGCGCCAGCAGCTTGGAAGGGGACCAGTACTTC
D gene: .; clone size: .; J gene: TRBJ1-1; V gene: TRBV12-3/TRBV12-4; CDR3 protein: CASSGAAGAFF; CDR3 DNA: TGTGCCAGCAGTGGTGCCGCCGGAGCTTTCTTT
D gene: .; clone size: .; J gene: TRBJ1-1; V gene: TRBV5-1; CDR3 protein: CASSLNSQNTEAFF; CDR3 DNA: TGCGCCAGCAGCTTGAACAGCCAGAACACTGAAGCTTTCTTT
D gene: .; clone size: .; J gene: TRBJ2-5; V gene: TRBV6-5; CDR3 protein: CASRVGLQETQYF; CDR3 DNA: TGTGCCAGCAGAGTGGGCCTTCAAGAGACCCAGTACTTC
D gene: TRBD1; clone size: .; J gene: TRBJ1-1; V gene: TRBV27; CDR3 protein: CASSITGDTEAFF; CDR3 DNA: TGTGCCAGCAGTATCACAGGGGACACTGAAGCTTTCTTT
D gene: .; clone size: .; J gene: TRBJ2-5; V gene: TRBV19; CDR3 protein: CASSKGRDVRETQYF; CDR3 DNA: TGTGCCAGTAGTAAAGGGCGGGACGTAAGAGAGACCCAGTACTTC
D gene: .; clone size: .; J gene: TRBJ1-4; V gene: TRBV5-6; CDR3 protein: CASSLLGENEKLFF; CDR3 DNA: TGTGCCAGCAGCTTGTTGGGAGAAAACGAAAAACTGTTTTTT
D gene: .; clone size: .; J gene: TRBJ1-1; V gene: TRBV5-1; CDR3 protein: CASSLTGLNTEAFF; CDR3 DNA: TGCGCCAGCAGCCTGACAGGTTTGAACACTGAAGCTTTCTTT
D gene: .; clone size: .; J gene: TRBJ1-6; V gene: TRBV30; CDR3 protein: CAWRDSYNSPLHF; CDR3 DNA: TGTGCCTGGAGAGACAGCTATAATTCACCCCTCCACTTT
D gene: .; clone size: .; J gene: TRBJ2-7; V gene: TRBV27; CDR3 protein: CARPPGVLEQYF; CDR3 DNA: TGTGCCAGGCCGCCAGGGGTTCTCGAGCAGTACTTC
D gene: .; clone size: .; J gene: TRBJ1-1; V gene: TRBV12-3/TRBV12-4; CDR3 protein: CASSLGGPGEAFF; CDR3 DNA: TGTGCCAGCAGTTTAGGGGGGCCCGGGGAAGCTTTCTTT
D gene: .; clone size: .; J gene: TRBJ1-1; V gene: TRBV4-1; CDR3 protein: CASSQDRGRNTEAFF; CDR3 DNA: TGCGCCAGCAGCCAAGATAGGGGTCGGAACACTGAAGCTTTCTTT
D gene: TRBD1; clone size: .; J gene: TRBJ2-7; V gene: TRBV10-3; CDR3 protein: CAISTRQGLSYEQYF; CDR3 DNA: TGTGCCATCAGTACCCGACAGGGGCTCTCCTACGAGCAGTACTTC
D gene: TRBD1; clone size: .; J gene: TRBJ1-1; V gene: TRBV13; CDR3 protein: CASNRQGADTEAFF; CDR3 DNA: TGTGCCAGCAACCGACAGGGGGCGGACACTGAAGCTTTCTTT
D gene: TRBD1; clone size: .; J gene: TRBJ1-2; V gene: TRBV4-1; CDR3 protein: CASSQEGQAANYGYTF; CDR3 DNA: TGCGCCAGCAGCCAAGAGGGACAGGCCGCTAACTATGGCTACACCTTC
D gene: .; clone size: .; J gene: TRBJ1-1; V gene: TRBV6-6; CDR3 protein: CASSTGRGTNTEAFF; CDR3 DNA: TGTGCCAGCAGTACAGGGAGGGGGACGAACACTGAAGCTTTCTTT
D gene: .; clone size: .; J gene: TRBJ1-2; V gene: TRBV5-1; CDR3 protein: CASSSLTGGVEGYTF; CDR3 DNA: TGCGCCAGCAGCTCCCTTACGGGGGGGGTTGAGGGCTACACCTTC
D gene: TRBD2; clone size: .; J gene: TRBJ2-3; V gene: TRBV6-6; CDR3 protein: CATTRLAADTQYF; CDR3 DNA: TGTGCCACTACCCGACTAGCAGCAGATACGCAGTATTTT
D gene: .; clone size: .; J gene: TRBJ2-5; V gene: TRBV7-9; CDR3 protein: CASSLAEVAQETQYF; CDR3 DNA: TGTGCCAGCAGCTTAGCGGAGGTTGCTCAAGAGACCCAGTACTTC
D gene: .; clone size: .; J gene: TRBJ1-4; V gene: TRBV5-4; CDR3 protein: CASSLGVAGGRKELFF; CDR3 DNA: TGTGCCAGCAGCTTGGGTGTGGCAGGAGGTCGAAAAGAACTGTTTTTT
D gene: TRBD1; clone size: .; J gene: TRBJ1-5; V gene: TRBV2; CDR3 protein: CASRTGDQPQHF; CDR3 DNA: TGTGCCAGCAGGACAGGGGATCAGCCCCAGCATTTT
D gene: TRBD2; clone size: .; J gene: TRBJ2-2; V gene: TRBV6-4; CDR3 protein: CASSDGPAGTGELFF; CDR3 DNA: TGTGCCAGCAGTGACGGTCCAGCGGGGACCGGGGAGCTGTTTTTT
D gene: .; clone size: .; J gene: TRBJ1-1; V gene: TRBV12-3/TRBV12-4; CDR3 protein: CASSLAGYEAFF; CDR3 DNA: TGTGCCAGCAGTTTAGCGGGCTATGAAGCTTTCTTT
D gene: TRBD1; clone size: .; J gene: TRBJ1-1; V gene: TRBV19; CDR3 protein: CASSDPGQGMNTEAFF; CDR3 DNA: TGTGCCAGTAGTGACCCGGGACAGGGTATGAACACTGAAGCTTTCTTT
D gene: .; clone size: .; J gene: TRBJ2-5; V gene: TRBV7-9; CDR3 protein: CASSLEGPTQYF; CDR3 DNA: TGTGCCAGCAGCTTAGAGGGGCCGACCCAGTACTTC
D gene: .; clone size: once; J gene: TRBJ1-4; V gene: TRBV5-4; CDR3 protein: CASSHSDKGREKLFF; CDR3 DNA: TGTGCCAGCTCTCACTCGGACAAGGGAAGGGAAAAACTGTTTTTT
D gene: .; clone size: .; J gene: TRBJ1-3; V gene: TRBV9; CDR3 protein: CASSVATRGSGNTIYF; CDR3 DNA: TGTGCCAGCAGCGTAGCTACGAGAGGGTCTGGAAACACCATATATTTT
D gene: .; clone size: .; J gene: TRBJ1-4; V gene: TRBV6-5; CDR3 protein: CASESGTNEKLFF; CDR3 DNA: TGTGCCAGCGAATCCGGGACTAATGAAAAACTGTTTTTT
D gene: .; clone size: once; J gene: TRBJ2-7; V gene: TRBV7-8; CDR3 protein: CASSLARLGGGEQYF; CDR3 DNA: TGTGCCAGCAGCTTAGCACGGCTAGGAGGAGGCGAGCAGTACTTC
D gene: TRBD2; clone size: .; J gene: TRBJ2-3; V gene: TRBV5-1; CDR3 protein: CASSLGGSGGTDTQYF; CDR3 DNA: TGCGCCAGCAGCTTGGGAGGTAGCGGGGGCACAGATACGCAGTATTTT
D gene: .; clone size: .; J gene: TRBJ1-5; V gene: TRBV7-2; CDR3 protein: CASSTQVYSNQPQHF; CDR3 DNA: TGTGCCAGCAGCACACAGGTATATAGCAATCAGCCCCAGCATTTT
D gene: .; clone size: .; J gene: TRBJ1-4; V gene: TRBV9; CDR3 protein: CASAKAGELATNEKLFF; CDR3 DNA: TGTGCCAGCGCAAAAGCAGGGGAGCTTGCAACTAATGAAAAACTGTTTTTT
D gene: TRBD1; clone size: few; J gene: TRBJ1-5; V gene: TRBV12-5; CDR3 protein: CASGFTGGNNQPQHF; CDR3 DNA: TGTGCTAGTGGTTTCACAGGGGGTAACAATCAGCCCCAGCATTTT
D gene: TRBD1; clone size: .; J gene: TRBJ1-1; V gene: TRBV18; CDR3 protein: CASSPVGQKNTEAFF; CDR3 DNA: TGTGCCAGCTCACCGGTGGGACAGAAGAACACTGAAGCTTTCTTT
D gene: TRBD2; clone size: .; J gene: TRBJ2-7; V gene: TRBV10-3; CDR3 protein: CAISATSGGYEQYF; CDR3 DNA: TGTGCCATCAGTGCTACTAGCGGGGGTTACGAGCAGTACTTC
D gene: .; clone size: .; J gene: TRBJ2-5; V gene: TRBV29-1; CDR3 protein: CSVDSGFKETQYF; CDR3 DNA: TGCAGCGTTGATTCCGGGTTTAAAGAGACCCAGTACTTC
D gene: .; clone size: .; J gene: TRBJ2-1; V gene: TRBV5-1; CDR3 protein: CASSLAGGGASLDEQFF; CDR3 DNA: TGCGCCAGCAGCTTGGCAGGTGGGGGGGCCAGTTTGGACGAGCAGTTCTTC
D gene: TRBD1; clone size: .; J gene: TRBJ2-1; V gene: TRBV6-1; CDR3 protein: CASSEVGTGSYNEQFF; CDR3 DNA: TGTGCCAGCAGTGAAGTTGGGACAGGATCCTACAATGAGCAGTTCTTC
D gene: TRBD2; clone size: .; J gene: TRBJ2-3; V gene: TRBV6-5; CDR3 protein: CASSRRGGGTDTQYF; CDR3 DNA: TGTGCCAGCAGTCGCCGTGGGGGGGGCACAGATACGCAGTATTTT
D gene: .; clone size: once; J gene: TRBJ1-1; V gene: TRBV19; CDR3 protein: CASSMNSLNTEAFF; CDR3 DNA: TGTGCCAGTAGTATGAACAGCCTGAACACTGAAGCTTTCTTT
D gene: TRBD1; clone size: .; J gene: TRBJ2-1; V gene: TRBV9; CDR3 protein: CASSPLGQGMLGQFF; CDR3 DNA: TGTGCCAGCAGCCCGTTAGGACAGGGTATGTTAGGGCAGTTCTTC
D gene: .; clone size: .; J gene: TRBJ1-3; V gene: TRBV28; CDR3 protein: CASSPPRGNSGNTIYF; CDR3 DNA: TGTGCCAGCAGTCCCCCTCGGGGGAACTCTGGAAACACCATATATTTT
D gene: TRBD1; clone size: few; J gene: TRBJ2-7; V gene: TRBV7-9; CDR3 protein: CASSPGTGSYEQYF; CDR3 DNA: TGTGCCAGCAGCCCCGGGACAGGATCCTACGAGCAGTACTTC